A selection of T cell receptor beta chains follows, all from one sample in a study of control samples from healthy donors and cancer patients. Data came from immunoSEQ multiplex PCR; TCRdb stores just in-frame clones and leaves some out. The sample lists about 94,000 clones, about nine tenths occurring once. Sequencing was done on a sample of blood. These TCRs come from a woman younger than 30 in good health. The conserved cysteine and the conserved F or W are not part of the CDR3 here.

V gene: TRBV29-1
CDR3 length: 11
CDR3 protein: SVELLGGGEQY

V gene: TRBV2
CDR3 length: 13
CDR3 protein: ASSGWLPAYNEQF

V gene: TRBV18
CDR3 length: 14
CDR3 protein: ASSPNVPRGNTEAF

V gene: TRBV25-1
CDR3 length: 14
CDR3 protein: ASSRGTLASKETQY

V gene: TRBV29-1
CDR3 length: 12
CDR3 protein: SVEVGRGHTEAF

V gene: TRBV21-1
CDR3 length: 9
CDR3 protein: ASTRGGPKL

V gene: TRBV5-5
CDR3 length: 13
CDR3 protein: ASSFGPRDNEKLF

V gene: TRBV9
CDR3 length: 13
CDR3 protein: ASSAREGPGNTIY

V gene: TRBV1
CDR3 length: 21
CDR3 protein: TSSRPLLPAETSTLANTGELF

V gene: TRBV6-6
CDR3 length: 11
CDR3 protein: ASSYSWQRGYT

V gene: TRBV5-6
CDR3 length: 12
CDR3 protein: ASSLVSRGYGYT

V gene: TRBV14
CDR3 length: 12
CDR3 protein: ASSLQGRRQPQH